This TCR beta chain comes out of a study of T cell responses to AZD1222 COVID-19 vaccine. As for the study in general: Samples with a second dose at about 4 or about 12 weeks were pooled together. General study points: Spike regions recognized by vaccine-associated CD4 TCRs spanned the protein, led by 160-218 and 743-854. Repertoire sampling occurred only after the peak T cell response. Only a handful of AZD1222 recipients tested seropositive at baseline.

V lost 1 base and J lost 8, with 8 bases in between. CDR1 and CDR2 from the germline V gene are LGHNA and YNFKEQ. The CDR3 has 12 amino acids. Turning to this clone: The target antigen is unknown.

The protocol was immunoSEQ multiplex PCR, while the TCRdb copy is restricted to in-frame clones and leaves out a portion. The repertoire holds some 140,000 clones, roughly 90% seen once, with about 2% in the top ten. The sequences come from peripheral blood, collected on day 0 of AZD1222 vaccination. This chain connects TRBV4-2 to TRBJ1-1; D unresolved. The receptor was isolated from an adult in good health. CDR3 region: CASSQGPLEAFF. The CDR3 DNA reads as TGTGCCAGCAGCCAAGGGCCGTTAGAAGCTTTCTTT.